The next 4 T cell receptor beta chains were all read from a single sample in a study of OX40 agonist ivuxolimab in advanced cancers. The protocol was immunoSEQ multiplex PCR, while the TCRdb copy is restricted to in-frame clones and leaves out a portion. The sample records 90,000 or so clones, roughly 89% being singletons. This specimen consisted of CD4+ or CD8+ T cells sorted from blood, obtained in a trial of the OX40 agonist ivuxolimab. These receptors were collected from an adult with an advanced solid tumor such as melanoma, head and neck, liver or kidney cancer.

CDR3 DNA sequence: TGTGCCAGCAGTGAGGGCCTCCCAGGTACTGAAGCTTTCTTT. Encoded protein: CASSEGLPGTEAFF. V usage is TRBV6-5 and J usage is TRBJ1-1, with D uncertain. Trimming removed 5 bases from V and 5 bases from J, with 15 bases in between. Germline V lookup: CDR1 MNHEY, CDR2 SVGAGI. This CDR3 is 14 amino acids long.

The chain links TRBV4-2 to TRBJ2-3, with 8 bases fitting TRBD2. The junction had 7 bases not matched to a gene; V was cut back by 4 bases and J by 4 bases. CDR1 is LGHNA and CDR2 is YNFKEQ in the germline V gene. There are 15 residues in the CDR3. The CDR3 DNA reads TGTGCCAGCAGCCGCCGGAGCGGGAGCTCAGATACGCAGTATTTT. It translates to CASSRRSGSSDTQYF.

The CDR3 DNA is TGTGCCAGCAGCCCACGGGCCGGCAGCTCCTACGAGCAGTACTTC. Translating gives CASSPRAGSSYEQYF. The genes are TRBV7-8 and TRBJ2-7; the D is unclear. CDR1 is SGHVS, CDR2 FQNEAQ, per germline. The CDR3 totals 15 residues. The ends were cut back, 5 bases at V and 0 bases at J, with 14 bases in the middle.

The DNA for the CDR3 is TGTGCCAGCAGTGAAGGCGGCAGCTGGGTTCAGGAGCAGTTCTTC. It yields the protein CASSEGGSWVQEQFF. The chain joins TRBV6-1 to TRBJ2-1, with D unresolved. Looked up from germline, CDR1 is MNHNS and CDR2 is SASEGT. Trimming removed 1 base from V and 10 bases from J, with 17 bases in between. This CDR3 region has 15 residues.